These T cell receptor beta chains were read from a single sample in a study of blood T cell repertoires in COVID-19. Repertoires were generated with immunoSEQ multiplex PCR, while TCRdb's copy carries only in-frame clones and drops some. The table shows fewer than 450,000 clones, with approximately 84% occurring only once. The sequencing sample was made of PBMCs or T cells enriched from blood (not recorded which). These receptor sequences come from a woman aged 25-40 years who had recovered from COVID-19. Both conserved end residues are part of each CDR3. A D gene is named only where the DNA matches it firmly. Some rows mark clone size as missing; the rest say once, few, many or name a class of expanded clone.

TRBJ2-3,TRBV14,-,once,TGTGCCAGCAGCCCCCTAGCGCAAGATACGCAGTATTTT,CASSPLAQDTQYF
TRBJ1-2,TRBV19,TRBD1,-,TGTGCCAGCCGTCCCCGGACAGGGGGCGGCTACACCTTC,CASRPRTGGGYTF
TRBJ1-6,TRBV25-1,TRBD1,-,TGTGCCAGCAGTGCGGGACAGCCGAATTCACCCCTCCACTTT,CASSAGQPNSPLHF
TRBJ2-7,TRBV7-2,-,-,TGTGCCAGCTCGCGCTTAACTACCTACGAGCAGTACTTC,CASSRLTTYEQYF
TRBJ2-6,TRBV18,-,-,TGTGCCAGCTCCCTACCACAGTCAGGGGCAGGGGCCAACGTCCTGACTTTC,CASSLPQSGAGANVLTF
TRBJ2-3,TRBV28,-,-,TGTGCCAGCAGTCCCCCGGGGACAGATACGCAGTATTTT,CASSPPGTDTQYF
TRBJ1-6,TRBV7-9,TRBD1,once,TGTGCCAGCAGAGGACAGGGGAATTCACCCCTCCACTTT,CASRGQGNSPLHF
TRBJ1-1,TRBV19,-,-,TGTGCCAGTAGCCTCGGGGGGAACACTGAAGCTTTCTTT,CASSLGGNTEAFF
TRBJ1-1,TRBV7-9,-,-,TGTGCCAGCAGCCCGAGAGGGGGTTTGTCTGAAGCTTTCTTT,CASSPRGGLSEAFF
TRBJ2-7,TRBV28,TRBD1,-,TGTGCCAGCAGCCCGTCCGGGACAGTGTACGAGCAGTACTTC,CASSPSGTVYEQYF
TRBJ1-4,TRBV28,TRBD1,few,TGTGCCAGCAGACGGACAGGGGGCGATGAAAAACTGTTTTTT,CASRRTGGDEKLFF
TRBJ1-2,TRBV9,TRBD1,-,TGTGCCAGCAGCCAGACCCGGGACAGGGAATTGGGGGGCTACACCTTC,CASSQTRDRELGGYTF
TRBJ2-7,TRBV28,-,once,TGTGCCAGCAGTTTAACAGGACAGAACTACGAGCAGTACTTC,CASSLTGQNYEQYF
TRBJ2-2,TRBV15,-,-,TGTGCCACCAAGGGGGACACCGGGGAGCTGTTTTTT,CATKGDTGELFF
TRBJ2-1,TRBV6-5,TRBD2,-,TGTGCCAGCCGGGGCACTAGCGGGGGTAAGGATGAGCAGTTCTTC,CASRGTSGGKDEQFF
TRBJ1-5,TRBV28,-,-,TGTGCCAGCAGTTATCGACAGAGCAATCAGCCCCAGCATTTT,CASSYRQSNQPQHF
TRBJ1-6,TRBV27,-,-,TGTGCCAGCAGTTTCGGAGGTGGCAATTCACCCCTCCACTTT,CASSFGGGNSPLHF
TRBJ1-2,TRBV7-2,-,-,TGTGCCAGCAGCTTAGGGTGGAGAAACTATGGCTACACCTTC,CASSLGWRNYGYTF
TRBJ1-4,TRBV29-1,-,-,TGCAGCGTTGATTTCTACGAAAAACTGTTTTTT,CSVDFYEKLFF
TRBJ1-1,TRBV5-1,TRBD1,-,TGCGCCAGCAGTCACGCGGGACAGGGTGATACTGAAGCTTTCTTT,CASSHAGQGDTEAFF
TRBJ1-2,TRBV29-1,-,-,TGCAGCGTTGTCCCAAGGAGCGTGAGCTACACCTTC,CSVVPRSVSYTF
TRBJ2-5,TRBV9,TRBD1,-,TGTGCCAGCAGCACCGGGACAGGGGTGGAGACCCAGTACTTC,CASSTGTGVETQYF
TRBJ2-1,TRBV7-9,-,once,TGTGCCAGCAGCTTAGAGAGAGGGCCTGAGCAGTTCTTC,CASSLERGPEQFF
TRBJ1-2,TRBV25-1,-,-,TGTGCCAGCAGTGAATTTGGAGTTGCTAACTATGGCTACACCTTC,CASSEFGVANYGYTF
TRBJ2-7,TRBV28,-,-,TGTGCCAGCAGTTTACTGGGGAGCCCGTACGAGCAGTACTTC,CASSLLGSPYEQYF
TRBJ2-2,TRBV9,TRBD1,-,TGTGCCAGCAGCGTATTTGAACAGGGGACCGGGGAGCTGTTTTTT,CASSVFEQGTGELFF
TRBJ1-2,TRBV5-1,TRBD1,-,TGCGCCAGCAGCTTGGCCACGAACAGGGGTGACTATGGCTACACCTTC,CASSLATNRGDYGYTF
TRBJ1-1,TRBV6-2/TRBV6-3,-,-,TGTGCCAGCAGTTATAGTCGTGAAGCTTTCTTT,CASSYSREAFF
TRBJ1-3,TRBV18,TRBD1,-,TGTGCCAGCTCAGCTGGACAGGGAACCGGAAACACCATATATTTT,CASSAGQGTGNTIYF
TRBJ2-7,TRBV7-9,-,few,TGTGCCAGCAGCCGGTGGAGTTACGAGCAGTACTTC,CASSRWSYEQYF
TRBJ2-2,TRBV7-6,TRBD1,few,TGTGCCAGCAGCTTAGCGGGACAGGGGGCAAACACCGGGGAGCTGTTTTTT,CASSLAGQGANTGELFF
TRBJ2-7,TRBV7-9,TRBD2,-,TGTGCCAGCAGTAGGGAGGGCTCCTACGAGCAGTACTTC,CASSREGSYEQYF
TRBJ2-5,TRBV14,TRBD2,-,TGTGCCAGCAGCCAAGTAGGCGGGAGAGAGACCCAGTACTTC,CASSQVGGRETQYF
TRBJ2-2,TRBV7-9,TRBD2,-,TGTGCCAGCAGCCCCCGACTAGCGGGGAGGCCCCCGAACACCGGGGAGCTGTTTTTT,CASSPRLAGRPPNTGELFF
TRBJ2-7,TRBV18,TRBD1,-,TGTGCCAGCTCACCGATAGCCCAGGGGGCCGCCGAGCAGTACTTC,CASSPIAQGAAEQYF
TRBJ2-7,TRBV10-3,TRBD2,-,TGTGCCATCAGGGAGACTAGCGGGGTAAACTACGAGCAGTACTTC,CAIRETSGVNYEQYF
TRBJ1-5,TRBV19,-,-,TGTGCCAGTAGTATCTCGCGGGATCAGCCCCAGCATTTT,CASSISRDQPQHF
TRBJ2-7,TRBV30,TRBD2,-,TGTGCCTGGCTCGGGACTAGCGGGGTGAACGAGCAGTACTTC,CAWLGTSGVNEQYF
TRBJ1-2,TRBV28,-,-,TGTGCCAGCAGTGCAGTTAGCGGGGGGAACTATGGCTACACCTTC,CASSAVSGGNYGYTF
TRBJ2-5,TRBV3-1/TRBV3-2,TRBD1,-,TGTGCCAGCAGCCCAACAGGGGTAAGGGGAGAGACCCAGTACTTC,CASSPTGVRGETQYF
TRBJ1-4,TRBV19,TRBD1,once,TGTGCCAGTAGTACACACGGGACAGGAGAAAAATCAACTAATGAAAAACTGTTTTTT,CASSTHGTGEKSTNEKLFF
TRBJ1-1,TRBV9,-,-,TGTGCCAGCAGCGTAGGAGGGAGAGGATCGAACACTGAAGCTTTCTTT,CASSVGGRGSNTEAFF
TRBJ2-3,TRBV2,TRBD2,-,TGTGCCAGCAGTGAAGCGCTTAAGGGACTAGCGGGGCGAGATACGCAGTATTTT,CASSEALKGLAGRDTQYF
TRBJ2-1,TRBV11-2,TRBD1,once,TGTGCCAGCAGCTTATTCCGACAGGGGCCGGGAATGGGGCAGTTCTTC,CASSLFRQGPGMGQFF
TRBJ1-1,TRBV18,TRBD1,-,TGTGCCAGCTCACCCGGGACAGGGGGCGCGAATCCTGAAGCTTTCTTT,CASSPGTGGANPEAFF
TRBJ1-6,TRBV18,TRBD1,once,TGTGCCAGCTCCCAAAACACCGGGACAGGGTCTTCTTCACCCCTCCACTTT,CASSQNTGTGSSSPLHF
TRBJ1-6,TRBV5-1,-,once,TGCGCCAGCAGCTTGGACACACGAGCGTCCTATAATTCACCCCTCCACTTT,CASSLDTRASYNSPLHF
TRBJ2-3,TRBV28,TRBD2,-,TGTGCCAGCAGTCGGACTAGCGCATTGGGAGATACGCAGTATTTT,CASSRTSALGDTQYF
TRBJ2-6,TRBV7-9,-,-,TGTGCCAGCAATCCCCGGGAAAACTCTGGGGCCAACGTCCTGACTTTC,CASNPRENSGANVLTF
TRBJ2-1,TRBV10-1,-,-,TGCGCCAGCAGTGAGTCGGGGGGGCACTCCTACAATGAGCAGTTCTTC,CASSESGGHSYNEQFF
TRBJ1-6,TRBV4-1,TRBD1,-,TGCGCCAGCAGCCAAGGTGACAGGGTGGCTTCACCCCTCCACTTT,CASSQGDRVASPLHF
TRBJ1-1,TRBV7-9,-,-,TGTGCCAGCAGCTTAGTCCCGGGGACTGAAGCTTTCTTT,CASSLVPGTEAFF
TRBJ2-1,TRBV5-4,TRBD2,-,TGTGCCAGCAGCTCGATGGTACTAGCGGGATACAATGAGCAGTTCTTC,CASSSMVLAGYNEQFF